These T cell receptor beta chains were read from a single sample in a study of T cell clonotyping in hematopoietic cell transplantation. Sequencing was performed with immunoSEQ multiplex PCR; in TCRdb, only in-frame clones are kept and a portion is missing. The sample has about 41,000 clones, about 85% seen once. The sequences come from peripheral blood mononuclear cells, collected before stem cell transplant. All receptors derive from a man in his 60s with acute myeloid leukemia. Some clones in this sample may be carry-over from other donors' samples. Both conserved end residues are part of each CDR3. A D gene is named only where the DNA matches it firmly. Not every row has a clone size; where given, it reads once, few, many or a size class.

V gene	J gene	D gene	clone size	CDR3 protein	CDR3 DNA
TRBV28	TRBJ1-1	.	.	CASSFEQGGWTEAFF	TGTGCCAGCAGTTTTGAACAGGGAGGTTGGACTGAAGCTTTCTTT
TRBV11-1	TRBJ1-2	.	.	CASSLDRDGYTF	TGTGCCAGCAGCTTGGATAGGGATGGCTACACCTTC
TRBV2	TRBJ2-2	TRBD1	.	CASSGQGGTGELFF	TGTGCCAGCTCGGGACAGGGAGGCACCGGGGAGCTGTTTTTT
TRBV28	TRBJ2-6	.	.	CASSLIGSGANVLTF	TGTGCCAGCAGTTTAATTGGCTCTGGGGCCAACGTCCTGACTTTC
TRBV2	TRBJ2-7	TRBD2	.	CASSGGLAGSREQYF	TGTGCCAGCAGTGGAGGACTAGCGGGGTCGCGTGAGCAGTACTTC
TRBV7-9	TRBJ2-5	.	.	CASSLVSETQYF	TGTGCCAGCAGCTTAGTTTCGGAGACCCAGTACTTC
TRBV2	TRBJ2-2	TRBD2	.	CASGSRGGRGGELFF	TGTGCCAGCGGCTCGCGGGGGGGCCGGGGCGGGGAGCTGTTTTTT
TRBV30	TRBJ2-7	.	.	CAWSANAGAEQYF	TGTGCCTGGAGTGCAAATGCGGGGGCCGAGCAGTACTTC
TRBV19	TRBJ1-3	.	few	CASSVPSSGNTIYF	TGTGCCAGTAGTGTCCCGAGCTCTGGAAACACCATATATTTT
TRBV5-1	TRBJ1-3	.	.	CASSLYMDKGNTIYF	TGCGCCAGCAGCTTGTATATGGATAAAGGAAACACCATATATTTT
TRBV11-3	TRBJ2-5	TRBD1	.	CASSKGDSQETQYF	TGTGCCAGCAGCAAGGGGGACAGCCAAGAGACCCAGTACTTC
TRBV5-1	TRBJ2-7	TRBD2	.	CASSVYSRTSGGHSYEQYF	TGCGCCAGCAGCGTGTATTCTAGGACTAGCGGGGGGCACTCCTACGAGCAGTACTTC
TRBV7-9	TRBJ2-6	.	.	CATDLRRLSGANVLTF	TGTGCCACAGATTTAAGACGCCTCTCTGGGGCCAACGTCCTGACTTTC
TRBV6-5	TRBJ2-7	TRBD2	.	CASRAGGRGEQYF	TGTGCCAGCCGGGCGGGGGGGAGGGGCGAGCAGTACTTC
TRBV4-2	TRBJ2-3	.	.	CASSSLVLSTDTQYF	TGTGCCAGCAGCTCATTAGTGCTCAGCACAGATACGCAGTATTTT
TRBV29-1	TRBJ1-1	.	.	CSVGVTGYSEAFF	TGCAGCGTTGGAGTAACAGGGTATAGTGAAGCTTTCTTT
TRBV6-1	TRBJ2-5	TRBD1	.	CASRAGQVETQYF	TGTGCCAGCAGGGCCGGACAGGTCGAGACCCAGTACTTC
TRBV5-1	TRBJ1-2	.	.	CASSLGAAGGGYGYTF	TGCGCCAGCAGCTTGGGGGCTGCAGGTGGCGGCTATGGCTACACCTTC
TRBV2	TRBJ1-2	TRBD1	.	CASRGQGEGYGYTF	TGTGCCAGCAGGGGACAGGGGGAGGGCTATGGCTACACCTTC
TRBV7-3	TRBJ1-1	.	once	CASSLGRANTEAFF	TGTGCCAGCAGCTTAGGCAGGGCGAACACTGAAGCTTTCTTT
TRBV6-1	TRBJ1-2	TRBD1	.	CASSTGGNYGYTF	TGTGCCAGCAGTACAGGGGGGAACTATGGCTACACCTTC
TRBV18	TRBJ2-5	.	.	CASSPLKQETQYF	TGTGCCAGCTCACCACTGAAGCAAGAGACCCAGTACTTC
TRBV28	TRBJ1-5	.	once	CASSLWGERQPQHF	TGTGCCAGCAGCCTCTGGGGTGAAAGGCAGCCCCAGCATTTT
TRBV7-3	TRBJ2-7	TRBD1	.	CASSSFAAGQGEQYF	TGTGCCAGCAGCTCCTTCGCGGCAGGACAGGGGGAGCAGTACTTC
TRBV7-2	TRBJ1-6	.	.	CASSSTGGRSYNSPLHF	TGTGCCAGCAGCTCGACAGGAGGGCGCTCCTATAATTCACCCCTCCACTTT
TRBV11-3	TRBJ2-7	.	.	CASSENYEQYF	TGTGCCAGCAGCGAAAACTACGAGCAGTACTTC
TRBV10-3	TRBJ1-1	TRBD1	.	CAIRGQGRNTEAFF	TGTGCCATCAGGGGACAGGGTCGGAACACTGAAGCTTTCTTT
TRBV7-7	TRBJ2-7	TRBD1	.	CASSGQEGHEQYF	TGTGCTAGCTCGGGACAGGAAGGCCACGAGCAGTACTTC
TRBV6-4	TRBJ1-2	.	.	CASSDGRVLGYGYTF	TGTGCCAGCAGTGACGGCAGGGTGCTGGGCTATGGCTACACCTTC
TRBV28	TRBJ1-1	TRBD1	.	CASKPPHRGQNTEAFF	TGTGCCAGCAAACCACCTCACAGGGGGCAGAACACTGAAGCTTTCTTT
TRBV4-1	TRBJ1-1	.	once	CASSHIRRGTNTEAFF	TGCGCCAGCAGCCATATTCGGAGGGGAACGAACACTGAAGCTTTCTTT
TRBV9	TRBJ1-6	.	.	CASSVGELNSPLHF	TGTGCCAGCAGCGTAGGCGAACTGAATTCACCCCTCCACTTT
TRBV30	TRBJ1-1	.	.	CAWSASLGGEFTEAFF	TGTGCCTGGAGTGCTTCCCTGGGGGGGGAATTCACTGAAGCTTTCTTT
TRBV19	TRBJ1-6	.	once	CASTAMSSYNSPLHF	TGTGCCAGTACCGCTATGAGCTCCTATAATTCACCCCTCCACTTT
TRBV12-5	TRBJ1-5	.	.	CASGLGFQPQHF	TGTGCTAGTGGTTTGGGATTTCAGCCCCAGCATTTT
TRBV29-1	TRBJ1-5	.	.	CSVLDGNQPQHF	TGCAGCGTCCTGGACGGGAATCAGCCCCAGCATTTT
TRBV7-8	TRBJ2-7	.	once	CASSLAERTYEQYF	TGTGCCAGCAGCTTAGCGGAGAGAACCTACGAGCAGTACTTC
TRBV5-4	TRBJ2-1	.	.	CASSVGGQRLGNEQFF	TGTGCCAGCAGCGTGGGGGGCCAACGGCTTGGGAATGAGCAGTTCTTC
TRBV5-4	TRBJ1-2	TRBD1	.	CASSLGTGVGYTF	TGTGCCAGCAGCTTAGGGACAGGGGTCGGCTACACCTTC
TRBV30	TRBJ1-4	.	.	CAVSLGIDEKLFF	TGTGCCGTTTCCTTGGGTATTGATGAAAAACTGTTTTTT
TRBV9	TRBJ1-5	.	.	CASSVGVGGGQPQHF	TGTGCCAGCAGCGTAGGGGTAGGGGGGGGTCAGCCCCAGCATTTT
TRBV29-1	TRBJ1-1	TRBD1	few	CSVGDRGYTEAFF	TGCAGCGTTGGGGACAGGGGGTACACTGAAGCTTTCTTT
TRBV29-1	TRBJ2-7	.	.	CSVAEVEQYF	TGCAGCGTTGCGGAAGTCGAGCAGTACTTC
TRBV7-2	TRBJ2-7	TRBD2	few	CASSRQGVGGMSEQYF	TGTGCCAGCAGCCGACAAGGGGTGGGAGGGATGTCCGAGCAGTACTTC
TRBV14	TRBJ2-2	TRBD2	few	CASSQGLAGLYGELFF	TGTGCCAGCAGCCAAGGACTAGCGGGGCTATACGGGGAGCTGTTTTTT
TRBV4-3	TRBJ2-7	.	.	CASSQDLPRAHEQYF	TGCGCCAGCAGCCAAGATCTGCCCAGGGCCCACGAGCAGTACTTC
TRBV4-3	TRBJ2-3	.	.	CASSPGDTQYF	TGCGCCAGCAGCCCAGGAGATACGCAGTATTTT
TRBV29-1	TRBJ1-1	.	.	CSAAEGGKTEAFF	TGCAGCGCCGCCGAGGGGGGGAAGACTGAAGCTTTCTTT
TRBV6-5	TRBJ1-2	.	.	CASSYEDGGLGYGYTF	TGTGCCAGCAGTTACGAGGATGGGGGACTAGGCTATGGCTACACCTTC
TRBV6-1	TRBJ1-1	.	.	CASSASGTLNTEAFF	TGTGCCAGCAGTGCTTCCGGGACATTGAACACTGAAGCTTTCTTT
TRBV7-9	TRBJ2-7	TRBD1	.	CASSGRTGTYEQYF	TGTGCCAGCAGCGGGCGGACAGGGACATACGAGCAGTACTTC
TRBV29-1	TRBJ2-7	TRBD1	.	CSVEGQGKKQYF	TGCAGCGTTGAGGGACAGGGCAAGAAGCAGTACTTC
TRBV5-8	TRBJ2-6	.	few	CASSLGSEAGANVLTF	TGTGCCAGCAGCTTGGGAAGTGAGGCTGGGGCCAACGTCCTGACTTTC
TRBV2	TRBJ2-3	.	.	CASSEARGSTDTQYF	TGTGCCAGCAGTGAGGCGCGGGGAAGCACAGATACGCAGTATTTT